This T cell receptor (beta chain) derives from a study of CD8 T cells in Susac syndrome. Study context: Treatment status at blood draw for the Susac syndrome patients was therapy-naive, corticosteroids, or intravenous immunoglobulin alone.

This clonotype was seen a few times. Its antigen is undetermined. TEMRA cells were enriched by FACS, and CD4+ and CD8+ T cells were negatively isolated. Notes on the study in general: The total CD8+ repertoires yielded 15 to 20 Susac-specific public clones and the CD8+ TEMRA repertoires yielded roughly 5.

There are 13 residues in the CDR3. V was trimmed by 5 bases and J by 8 bases, leaving 16 bases between them. Looked up from germline, CDR1 is SGHRS and CDR2 is YFSETQ. After extraction with the RNeasy kit, 0.5 to 1 ug of the RNA was reverse transcribed using random hexamers. A multiplex approach, immunoSEQ multiplex PCR, amplified TCR beta CDR3 across 54 Vbeta and 13 Jbeta. Each CDR3 protein gets one entry after TCRdb re-called the immunoSEQ multiplex PCR reads with MiXCR. Of approximately 80,000 distinct CDR3 sequences in the sample, around 94% were seen once. The origin of this receptor is a human donor with Susac syndrome. Sequencing was performed on CD8+ T cells from PBMCs. The chain has TRBV5-1 and TRBJ1-2; the D gene is possibly TRBD1 (6 bases). DNA for the CDR3: TGCGCCAGCAGACCCGGGACACCCTCGGGCTACACCTTC. It is translated as CASRPGTPSGYTF.